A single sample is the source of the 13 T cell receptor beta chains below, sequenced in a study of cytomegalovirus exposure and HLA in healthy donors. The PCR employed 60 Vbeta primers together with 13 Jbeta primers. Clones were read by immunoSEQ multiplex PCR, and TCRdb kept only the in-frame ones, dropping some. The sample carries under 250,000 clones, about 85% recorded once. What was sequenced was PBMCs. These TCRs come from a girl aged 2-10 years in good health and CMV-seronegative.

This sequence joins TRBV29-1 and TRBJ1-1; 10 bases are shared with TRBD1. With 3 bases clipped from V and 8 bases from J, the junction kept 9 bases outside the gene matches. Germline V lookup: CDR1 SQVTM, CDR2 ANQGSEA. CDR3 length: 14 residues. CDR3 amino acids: CSVDGDRGIVEAFF. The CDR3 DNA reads TGCAGCGTTGATGGGGACAGGGGAATCGTCGAAGCTTTCTTT.

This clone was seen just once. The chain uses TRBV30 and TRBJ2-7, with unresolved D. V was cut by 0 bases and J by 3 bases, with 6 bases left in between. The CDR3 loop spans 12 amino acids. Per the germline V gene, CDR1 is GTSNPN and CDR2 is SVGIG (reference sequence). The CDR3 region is CAWSVMSYEQYF. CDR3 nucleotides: TGTGCCTGGAGTGTAATGAGCTACGAGCAGTACTTC.

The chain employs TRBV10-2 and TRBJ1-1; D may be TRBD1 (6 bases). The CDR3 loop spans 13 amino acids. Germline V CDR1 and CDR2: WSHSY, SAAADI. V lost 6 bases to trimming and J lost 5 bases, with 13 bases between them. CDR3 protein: CASRTGTVTEAFF. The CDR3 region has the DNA TGCGCCAGCAGGACAGGTACGGTAACTGAAGCTTTCTTT.

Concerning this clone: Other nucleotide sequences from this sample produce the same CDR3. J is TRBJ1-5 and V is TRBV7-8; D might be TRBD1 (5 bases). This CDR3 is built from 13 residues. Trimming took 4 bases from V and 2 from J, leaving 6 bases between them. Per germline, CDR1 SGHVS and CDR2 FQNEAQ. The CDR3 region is CASSSQGNQPQHF. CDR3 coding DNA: TGTGCCAGCAGCTCACAGGGCAATCAGCCCCAGCATTTT.

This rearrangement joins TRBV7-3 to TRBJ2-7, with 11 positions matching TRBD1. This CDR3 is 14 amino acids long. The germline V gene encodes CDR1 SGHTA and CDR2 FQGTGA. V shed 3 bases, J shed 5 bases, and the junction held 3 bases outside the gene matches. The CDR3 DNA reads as TGTGCCAGCAGCTTCCTGGGACAGGGGGACGAGCAGTACTTC. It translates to CASSFLGQGDEQYF.

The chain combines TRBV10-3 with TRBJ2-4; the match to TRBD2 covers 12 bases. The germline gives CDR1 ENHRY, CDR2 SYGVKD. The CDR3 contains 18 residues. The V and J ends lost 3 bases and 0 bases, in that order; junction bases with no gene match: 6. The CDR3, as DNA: TGTGCCATCAGTGAATACGGGACTAGCGGGTTAGCCAAAAACATTCAGTACTTC. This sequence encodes CAISEYGTSGLAKNIQYF.

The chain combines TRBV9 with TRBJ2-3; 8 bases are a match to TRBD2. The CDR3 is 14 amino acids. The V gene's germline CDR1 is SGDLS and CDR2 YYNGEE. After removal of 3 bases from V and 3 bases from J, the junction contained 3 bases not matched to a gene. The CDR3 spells CASSAGGATDTQYF. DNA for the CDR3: TGTGCCAGCAGCGCCGGGGGGGCAACAGATACGCAGTATTTT.

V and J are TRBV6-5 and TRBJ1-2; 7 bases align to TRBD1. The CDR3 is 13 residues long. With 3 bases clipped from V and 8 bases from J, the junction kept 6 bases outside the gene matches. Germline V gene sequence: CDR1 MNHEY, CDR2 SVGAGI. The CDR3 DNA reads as TGTGCCAGCAGTTATTATCAGGGGGAGGGCTACACCTTC. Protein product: CASSYYQGEGYTF.

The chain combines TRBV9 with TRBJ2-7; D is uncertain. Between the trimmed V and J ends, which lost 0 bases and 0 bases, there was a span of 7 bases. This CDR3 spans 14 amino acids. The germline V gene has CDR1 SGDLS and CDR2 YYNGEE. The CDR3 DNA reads TGTGCCAGCAGCGTAGTTACGGTCTCCTACGAGCAGTACTTC. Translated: CASSVVTVSYEQYF.

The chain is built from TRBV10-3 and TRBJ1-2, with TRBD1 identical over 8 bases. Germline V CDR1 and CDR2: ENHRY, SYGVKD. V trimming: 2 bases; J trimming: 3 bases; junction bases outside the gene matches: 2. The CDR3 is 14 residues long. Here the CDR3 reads CAISETTGDYGYTF. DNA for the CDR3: TGTGCCATCAGTGAGACGACAGGGGACTATGGCTACACCTTC.

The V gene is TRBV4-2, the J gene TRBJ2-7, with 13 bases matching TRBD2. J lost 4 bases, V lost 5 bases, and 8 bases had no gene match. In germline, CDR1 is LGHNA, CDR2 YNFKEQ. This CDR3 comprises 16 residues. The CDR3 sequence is CASSDRTSGSLYEQYF. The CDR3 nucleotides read TGTGCCAGCAGCGATAGGACTAGCGGGAGTTTGTACGAGCAGTACTTC.

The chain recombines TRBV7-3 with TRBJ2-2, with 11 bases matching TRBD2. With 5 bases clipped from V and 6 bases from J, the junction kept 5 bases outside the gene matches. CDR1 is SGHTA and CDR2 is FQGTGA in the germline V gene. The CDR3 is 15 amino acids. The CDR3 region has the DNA TGTGCCAGCAGCCCGACTAGCGGGGTGGCCGGGGAGCTGTTTTTT. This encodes CASSPTSGVAGELFF. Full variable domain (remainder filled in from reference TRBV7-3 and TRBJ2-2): GAGVSQTPSNKVTEKGKYVELRCDPISGHTALYWYRQSLGQGPEFLIYFQGTGAADDSGLPNDRFFAVRPEGSVSTLKIQRTERGDSAVYLCASSPTSGVAGELFFGEGSRLTVL.

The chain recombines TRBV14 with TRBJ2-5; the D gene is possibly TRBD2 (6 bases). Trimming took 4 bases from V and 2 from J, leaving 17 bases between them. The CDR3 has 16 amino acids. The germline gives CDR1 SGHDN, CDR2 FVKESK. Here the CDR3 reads CASSRTSGLLQETQYF. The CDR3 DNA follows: TGTGCCAGCAGCCGAACCTCGGGACTCCTACAAGAGACCCAGTACTTC.